This paragraph reports one TCR beta chain. What it recognizes is unknown. Focal radiation plus CTLA-4 blockade with ipilimumab was administered to patients who had chemo-refractory metastatic non-small-cell lung cancer. Clones were read by immunoSEQ multiplex PCR, and TCRdb kept only the in-frame ones, dropping some. The sample shows around 44,000 clones, more than 70% of them seen only once. This entry is derived from a study of radiotherapy plus CTLA-4 blockade in lung cancer. The study, taken as a whole, reports: Early blood T cell clone changes and increased post-radiation serum interferon-beta were reportedly the strongest response predictors.

V was pared by 3 bases and J by 7 bases, with 8 bases of the junction left unmatched. Per the germline V gene, CDR1 is SGHRS and CDR2 is YFSETQ. This CDR3 is built from 15 residues. The receptor was derived from a human donor with non-small cell lung cancer whose response to radiotherapy plus ipilimumab could not be evaluated. The chain combines TRBV5-1 with TRBJ2-1; 9 positions agree with TRBD2. Sequences were derived from peripheral blood, sampled from a patient treated with radiotherapy plus ipilimumab. The CDR3 nucleotides read TGCGCCAGCAGCTATGATGGCGGGAGGGGTAATGAGCAGTTCTTC. Translated: CASSYDGGRGNEQFF.